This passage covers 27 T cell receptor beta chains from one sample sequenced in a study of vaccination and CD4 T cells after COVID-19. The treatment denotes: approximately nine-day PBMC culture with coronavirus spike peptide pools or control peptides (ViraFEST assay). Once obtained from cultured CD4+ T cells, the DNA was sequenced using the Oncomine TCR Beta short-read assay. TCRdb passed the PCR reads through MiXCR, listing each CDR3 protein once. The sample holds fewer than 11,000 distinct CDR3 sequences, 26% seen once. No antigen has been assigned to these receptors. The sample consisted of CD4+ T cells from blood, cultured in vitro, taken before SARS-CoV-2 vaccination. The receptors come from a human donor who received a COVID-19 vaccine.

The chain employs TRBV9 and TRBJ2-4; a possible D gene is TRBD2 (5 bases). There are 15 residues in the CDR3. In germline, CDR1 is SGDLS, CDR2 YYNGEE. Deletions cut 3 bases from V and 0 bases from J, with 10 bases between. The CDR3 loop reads CASSGPGLAKNIQYF. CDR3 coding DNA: TGTGCCAGCAGCGGGCCTGGACTAGCCAAAAACATTCAGTACTTC.

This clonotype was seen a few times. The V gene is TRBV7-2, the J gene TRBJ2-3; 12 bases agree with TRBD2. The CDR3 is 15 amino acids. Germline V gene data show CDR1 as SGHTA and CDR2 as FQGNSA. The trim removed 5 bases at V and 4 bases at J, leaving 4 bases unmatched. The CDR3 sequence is CASSQGLAGPDTQYF. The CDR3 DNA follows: TGTGCCAGCAGCCAAGGACTAGCGGGGCCAGATACGCAGTATTTT.

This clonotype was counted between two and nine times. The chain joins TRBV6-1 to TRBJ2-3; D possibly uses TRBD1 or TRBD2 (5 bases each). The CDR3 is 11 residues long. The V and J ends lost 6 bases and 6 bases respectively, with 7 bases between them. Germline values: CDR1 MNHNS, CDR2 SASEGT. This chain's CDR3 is CASRRGDTQYF. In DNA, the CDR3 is TGTGCCAGCAGGAGGGGTGATACGCAGTATTTT.

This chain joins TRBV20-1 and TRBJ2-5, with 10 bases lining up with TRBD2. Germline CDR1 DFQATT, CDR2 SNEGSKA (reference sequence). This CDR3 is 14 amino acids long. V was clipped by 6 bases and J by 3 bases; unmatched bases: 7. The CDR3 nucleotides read TGCAGTGCCATTTGGACTAGCGGCGAAGAGACCCAGTACTTC. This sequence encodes CSAIWTSGEETQYF.

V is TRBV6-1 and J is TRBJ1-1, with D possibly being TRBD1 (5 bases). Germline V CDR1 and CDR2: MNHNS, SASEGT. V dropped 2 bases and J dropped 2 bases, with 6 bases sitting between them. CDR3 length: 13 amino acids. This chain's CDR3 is CASSEQGNTEAFF. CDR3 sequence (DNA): TGTGCCAGCAGTGAACAGGGTAACACTGAAGCTTTCTTT.

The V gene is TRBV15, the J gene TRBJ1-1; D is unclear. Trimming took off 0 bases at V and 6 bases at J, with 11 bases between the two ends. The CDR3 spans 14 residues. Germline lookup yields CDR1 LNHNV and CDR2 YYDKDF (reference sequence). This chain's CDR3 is CATSRDRQAPEAFF. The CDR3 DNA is TGTGCCACCAGCAGAGATCGGCAAGCTCCTGAAGCTTTCTTT.

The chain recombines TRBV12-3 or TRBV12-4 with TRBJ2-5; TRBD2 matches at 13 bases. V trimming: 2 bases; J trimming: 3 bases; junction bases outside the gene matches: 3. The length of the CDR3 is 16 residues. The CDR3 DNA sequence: TGTGCCAGCAGTTTAAAACTAGCGGGGGGGAAAGAGACCCAGTACTTC. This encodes CASSLKLAGGKETQYF.

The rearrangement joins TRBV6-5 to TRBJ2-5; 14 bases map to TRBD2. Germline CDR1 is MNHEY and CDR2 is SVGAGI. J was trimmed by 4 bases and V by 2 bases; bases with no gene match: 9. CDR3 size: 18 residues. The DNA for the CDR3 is TGTGCCAGCAGTTACGGCGGACTAGCGGGGGGCGGTCGAGAGACCCAGTACTTC. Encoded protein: CASSYGGLAGGGRETQYF.

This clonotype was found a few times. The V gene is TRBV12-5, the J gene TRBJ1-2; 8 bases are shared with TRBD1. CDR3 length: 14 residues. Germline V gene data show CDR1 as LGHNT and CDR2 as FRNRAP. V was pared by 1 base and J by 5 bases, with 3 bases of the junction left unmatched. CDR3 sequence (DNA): TGTGCTAGTGGTTTGGGACAGGGGTTATATGGCTACACCTTC. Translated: CASGLGQGLYGYTF.

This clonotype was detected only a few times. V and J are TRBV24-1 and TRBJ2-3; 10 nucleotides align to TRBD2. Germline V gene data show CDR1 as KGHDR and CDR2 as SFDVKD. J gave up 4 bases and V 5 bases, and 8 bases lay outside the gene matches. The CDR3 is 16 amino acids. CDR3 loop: CATSAISGGAADTQYF. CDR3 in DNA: TGTGCCACCAGTGCCATAAGCGGGGGGGCCGCAGATACGCAGTATTTT.

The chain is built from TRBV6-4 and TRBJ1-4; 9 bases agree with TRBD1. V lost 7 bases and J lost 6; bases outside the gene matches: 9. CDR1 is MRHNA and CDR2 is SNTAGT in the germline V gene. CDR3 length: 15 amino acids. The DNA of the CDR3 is TGTGCCAGCATTGCCCGGGACAGGGAGTATGAAAAACTGTTTTTT. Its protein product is CASIARDREYEKLFF.

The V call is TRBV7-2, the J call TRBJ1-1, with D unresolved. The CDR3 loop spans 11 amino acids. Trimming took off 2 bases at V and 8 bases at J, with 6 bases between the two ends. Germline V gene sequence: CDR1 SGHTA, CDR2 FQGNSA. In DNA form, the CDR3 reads TGTGCCAGCAGCTTAAAGGGAGAAGCTTTCTTT. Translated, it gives CASSLKGEAFF.

Written as DNA, the CDR3 is TGCGCCAGCAGTGGGACTAGCGGGGGCGCTCACAATGAGCAGTTCTTC. This encodes CASSGTSGGAHNEQFF. The chain joins TRBV10-2 to TRBJ2-1; 13 positions agree with TRBD2. CDR3 length: 16 residues. The V segment lost 4 bases and the J segment 5 bases; nucleotides outside the gene matches: 5. CDR1 is WSHSY and CDR2 is SAAADI in the germline V gene.

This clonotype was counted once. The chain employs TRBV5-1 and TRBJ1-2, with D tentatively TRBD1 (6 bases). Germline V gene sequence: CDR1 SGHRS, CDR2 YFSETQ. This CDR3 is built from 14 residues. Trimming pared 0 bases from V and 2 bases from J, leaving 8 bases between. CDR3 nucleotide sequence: TGCGCCAGCAGCTTGGAAACAGGGAACTATGGCTACACCTTC. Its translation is CASSLETGNYGYTF.

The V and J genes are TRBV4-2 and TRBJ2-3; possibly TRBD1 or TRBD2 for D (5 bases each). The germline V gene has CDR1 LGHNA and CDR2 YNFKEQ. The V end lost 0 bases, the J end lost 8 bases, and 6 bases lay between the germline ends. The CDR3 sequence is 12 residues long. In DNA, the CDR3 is TGTGCCAGCAGCCAAGATGGGGGTACGCAGTATTTT. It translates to CASSQDGGTQYF.

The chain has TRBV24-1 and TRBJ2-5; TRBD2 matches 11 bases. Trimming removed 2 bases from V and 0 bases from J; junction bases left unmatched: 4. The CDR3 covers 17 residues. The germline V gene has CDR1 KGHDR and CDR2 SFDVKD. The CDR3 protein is CATSDSRLAGYQETQYF. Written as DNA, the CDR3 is TGTGCCACCAGTGATTCCCGACTAGCGGGATACCAAGAGACCCAGTACTTC.

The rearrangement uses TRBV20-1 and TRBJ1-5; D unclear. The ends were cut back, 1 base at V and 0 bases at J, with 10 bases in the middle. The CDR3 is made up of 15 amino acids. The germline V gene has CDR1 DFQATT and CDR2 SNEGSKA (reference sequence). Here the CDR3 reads CSARGDGHSNQPQHF. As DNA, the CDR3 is TGCAGTGCTAGAGGTGACGGTCATAGCAATCAGCCCCAGCATTTT.

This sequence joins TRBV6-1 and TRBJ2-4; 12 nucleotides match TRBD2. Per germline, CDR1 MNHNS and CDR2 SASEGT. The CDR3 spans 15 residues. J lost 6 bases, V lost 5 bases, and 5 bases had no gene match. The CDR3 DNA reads TGTGCCAGCAGTCATCTAGCGGGGGGGTTAAACATTCAGTACTTC. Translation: CASSHLAGGLNIQYF.

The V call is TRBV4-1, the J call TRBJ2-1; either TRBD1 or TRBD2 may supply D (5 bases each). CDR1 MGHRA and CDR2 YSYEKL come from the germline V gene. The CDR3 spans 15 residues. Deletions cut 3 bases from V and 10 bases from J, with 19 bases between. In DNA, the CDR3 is TGCGCCAGCAGCCACCTCCGGGGACCCCAAAGGGAGCAGTTCTTC. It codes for CASSHLRGPQREQFF.

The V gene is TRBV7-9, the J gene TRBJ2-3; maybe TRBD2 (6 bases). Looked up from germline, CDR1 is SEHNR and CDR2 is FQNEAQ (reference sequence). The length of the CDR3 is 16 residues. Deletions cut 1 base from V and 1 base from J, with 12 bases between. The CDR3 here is CASSLVVAGRTDTQYF. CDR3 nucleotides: TGTGCCAGCAGCTTAGTAGTCGCGGGGCGCACAGATACGCAGTATTTT.

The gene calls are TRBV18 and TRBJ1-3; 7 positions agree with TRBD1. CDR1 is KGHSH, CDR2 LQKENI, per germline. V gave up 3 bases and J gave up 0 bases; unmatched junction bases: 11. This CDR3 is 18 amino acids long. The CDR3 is CASSPSADRTYSGNTIYF. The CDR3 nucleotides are TGTGCCAGCTCACCCAGTGCGGACAGGACCTACTCTGGAAACACCATATATTTT.

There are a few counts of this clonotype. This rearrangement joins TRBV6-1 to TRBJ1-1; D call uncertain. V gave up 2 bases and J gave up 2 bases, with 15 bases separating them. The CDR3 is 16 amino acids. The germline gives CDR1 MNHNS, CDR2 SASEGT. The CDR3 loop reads CASSETAARRNTEAFF. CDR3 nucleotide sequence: TGTGCCAGCAGTGAAACCGCCGCACGACGAAACACTGAAGCTTTCTTT.

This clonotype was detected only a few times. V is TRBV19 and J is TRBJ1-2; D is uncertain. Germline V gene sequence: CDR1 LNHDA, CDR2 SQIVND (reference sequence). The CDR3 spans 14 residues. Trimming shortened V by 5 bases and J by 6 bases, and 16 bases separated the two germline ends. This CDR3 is CASSPQLLENGYTF. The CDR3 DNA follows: TGTGCCAGTAGTCCTCAGTTACTCGAGAATGGCTACACCTTC. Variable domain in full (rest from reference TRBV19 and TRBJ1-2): DGGITQSPKYLFRKEGQNVTLSCEQNLNHDAMYWYRQDPGQGLRLIYYSQIVNDFQKGDIAEGYSVSREKKESFPLTVTSAQKNPTAFYLCASSPQLLENGYTFGSGTRLTVV.

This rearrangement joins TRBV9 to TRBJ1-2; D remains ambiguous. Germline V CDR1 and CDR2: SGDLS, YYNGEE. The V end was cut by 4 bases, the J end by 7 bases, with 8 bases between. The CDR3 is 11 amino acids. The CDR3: CASSPTLGYTF. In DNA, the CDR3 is TGTGCCAGCAGCCCCACCCTTGGCTACACCTTC.

In nucleotides, the CDR3 is TGCAGTGCTAGAGTTGCGGGACAGGGATCTGGAAACACCATATATTTT. Encoded protein: CSARVAGQGSGNTIYF. This chain connects TRBV20-1 to TRBJ1-3; 9 bases align to TRBD1. The CDR3 sequence is 16 residues long. Germline V gene sequence: CDR1 DFQATT, CDR2 SNEGSKA (reference sequence). With 1 base clipped from V and 1 base from J, the junction kept 5 bases outside the gene matches.

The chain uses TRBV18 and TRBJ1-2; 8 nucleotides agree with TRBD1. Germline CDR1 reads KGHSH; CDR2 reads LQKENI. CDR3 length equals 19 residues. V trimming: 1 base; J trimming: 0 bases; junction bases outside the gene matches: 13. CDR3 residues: CASSPRTTFRQGPNYGYTF. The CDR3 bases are TGTGCCAGCTCACCACGGACAACATTTAGACAGGGGCCTAACTATGGCTACACCTTC.

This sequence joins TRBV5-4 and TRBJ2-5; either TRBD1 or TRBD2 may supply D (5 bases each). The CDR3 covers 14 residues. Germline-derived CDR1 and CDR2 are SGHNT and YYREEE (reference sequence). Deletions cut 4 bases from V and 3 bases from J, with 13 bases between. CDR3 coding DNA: TGTGCCAGCAGCCAGAGGGGTCGGGAAGAGACCCAGTACTTC. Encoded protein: CASSQRGREETQYF.